The 20 T cell receptor beta chains below all came from one sample that was sequenced in a study of T cells in Graves' hyperthyroidism and ophthalmopathy. Authors of the study amplified TCR beta CDR3 regions from RNA transcripts. The HTBI set primed first-round TCR CDR3 RT-PCR. A single record per CDR3 protein comes from TCRdb applying MiXCR to the multiplex PCR reads. The sample shows around 400,000 distinct CDR3 sequences, 15% to 19% of them seen only once. The sequenced sample consisted of blood. Receptors were obtained from a young woman with Graves' hyperthyroidism that later progressed to Graves' ophthalmopathy.

This clonotype was observed at least ten times. DNA for the CDR3: TGTGCCAGCAGTAAAGGACTGAACACTGAAGCTTTCTTT. This translates into CASSKGLNTEAFF. The chain is built from TRBV6-1 and TRBJ1-1; D is undetermined. V was clipped by 5 bases and J by 0 bases, with 7 bases between them. The CDR3 runs 13 residues. CDR1 MNHNS and CDR2 SASEGT come from the germline V gene.

The sample holds a few counts of this clonotype. This chain uses TRBV7-4 with TRBJ1-1; TRBD1 matches at 7 bases. With 2 bases clipped from V and 1 base from J, the junction kept 10 bases outside the gene matches. Germline CDR1 SGHVT, CDR2 SQSDAQ. This CDR3 region has 17 residues. CDR3 nucleotides: TGTGCCAGCAGCTTAAGCAATTTGACAGGGAGGAACACTGAAGCTTTCTTT. Translation: CASSLSNLTGRNTEAFF.

This clonotype was seen many times. The V gene is TRBV27, the J gene TRBJ2-7; 7 bases match TRBD1. V shed 5 bases, J shed 3 bases, and the junction held 10 bases outside the gene matches. Germline-derived CDR1 and CDR2 are MNHEY and SMNVEV (reference sequence). The CDR3 is 15 residues long. The CDR3 is CASSPSPTGNYEQYF. CDR3 in DNA: TGTGCCAGCAGTCCCTCACCGACAGGGAACTACGAGCAGTACTTC.

V gene TRBV7-9 combines with J gene TRBJ2-3; the match to TRBD2 covers 7 bases. V lost 3 bases to trimming and J lost 1 base; unmatched junction nucleotides: 4. CDR1 is SEHNR, CDR2 FQNEAQ, per germline (reference sequence). The CDR3 has 15 residues. The CDR3, as DNA: TGTGCCAGCAGCTTGGGGGGGGGAGGCACAGATACGCAGTATTTT. It encodes CASSLGGGGTDTQYF.

Ten or more counts support this clonotype. V is TRBV7-2 and J is TRBJ2-3; D is unclear. The CDR3 contains 14 residues. CDR1 and CDR2 from the germline V gene are SGHTA and FQGNSA. V was cut by 1 base and J by 2 bases, with 7 bases left in between. The CDR3 bases are TGTGCCAGCAGCTTAGTTGGCTCCACAGATACGCAGTATTTT. Translation: CASSLVGSTDTQYF.

In the case of this clonotype: This could be a read error, since a much larger clone is one nucleotide away. The rearrangement links TRBV9 to TRBJ1-6; D call uncertain. The germline V and J ends were trimmed by 4 bases and 6 bases, with 11 bases remaining between them. The CDR3 is 14 amino acids. The germline V gene encodes CDR1 SGDLS and CDR2 YYNGEE. The CDR3 region is CASSPEQSNSPLHF. CDR3 DNA sequence: TGTGCCAGCAGCCCGGAACAGAGTAATTCACCCCTCCACTTT.

Ten or more counts support this clonotype. The chain employs TRBV10-3 and TRBJ2-5; D not certain. Per the germline V gene, CDR1 is ENHRY and CDR2 is SYGVKD. The CDR3 runs to 13 residues. V shed 3 bases and J shed 4 bases, with 9 bases lying between them. The CDR3 is CAISDGGRETQYF. CDR3 bases: TGTGCCATCAGTGACGGTGGCAGAGAGACCCAGTACTTC.

This clonotype has at least ten counts. The chain uses TRBV6-1 and TRBJ1-5; TRBD1 matches 7 bases. Unmatched junction bases numbered 4, after V lost 6 bases and J lost 2 bases. The CDR3 is 14 amino acids. Looked up from germline, CDR1 is MNHNS and CDR2 is SASEGT. The chain's CDR3 is CASRNRGGNQPQHF. The CDR3 nucleotides read TGTGCCAGCAGAAACAGGGGAGGCAATCAGCCCCAGCATTTT.

This clonotype was counted ten times or more. The CDR3 loop is CASSLLNEQFF. CDR3 in DNA: TGTGCCAGCAGTTTGTTAAATGAGCAGTTCTTC. The chain recombines TRBV28 with TRBJ2-1; D unclear. CDR3 length: 11 amino acids. The ends were cut back, 3 bases at V and 7 bases at J, with 4 bases in the middle. The germline V gene has CDR1 MDHEN and CDR2 SYDVKM. The whole variable domain, filled in from reference TRBV28 and TRBJ2-1, reads DVKVTQSSRYLVKRTGEKVFLECVQDMDHENMFWYRQDPGLGLRLIYFSYDVKMKEKGDIPEGYSVSREKKERFSLILESASTNQTSMYLCASSLLNEQFFGPGTRLTVL.

This clonotype came up many times. V gene TRBV28 combines with J gene TRBJ2-1; D ambiguous. This CDR3 has 11 residues. V lost 3 bases, J lost 3 bases, and 0 bases lay in between. Germline-derived CDR1 and CDR2 are MDHEN and SYDVKM. The CDR3 sequence: CASSFYNEQFF. The CDR3 DNA sequence: TGTGCCAGCAGTTTCTACAATGAGCAGTTCTTC.

The chain combines TRBV11-2 with TRBJ2-3; 7 bases align to TRBD1. Germline V lookup: CDR1 SGHAT, CDR2 FQNNGV. The V segment lost 4 bases and the J segment 2 bases; nucleotides outside the gene matches: 6. The CDR3 is made up of 15 amino acids. DNA of the CDR3: TGTGCCAGCAGCTACTATGGACAGGACACAGATACGCAGTATTTT. This translates into CASSYYGQDTDTQYF.

This clonotype was recorded a few times. The chain recombines TRBV12-3 or TRBV12-4 with TRBJ1-5; TRBD1 might be the D (5 bases). This CDR3 is built from 15 residues. V was trimmed by 3 bases and J by 5 bases, leaving 14 bases between them. CDR3 nucleotides: TGTGCCAGCAGTTTTTTCGGGGGGGGACATCAGCCCCAGCATTTT. Protein product: CASSFFGGGHQPQHF.

The chain couples TRBV9 to TRBJ1-1; D is ambiguous. CDR3 length: 16 residues. The V gene lost 2 bases and the J gene lost 1 base, with 15 bases spanning the gap. CDR1 SGDLS and CDR2 YYNGEE come from the germline V gene. This CDR3 reads CASSVSPRRGNTEAFF. DNA of the CDR3: TGTGCCAGCAGCGTCTCCCCGCGGCGGGGGAACACTGAAGCTTTCTTT.

This clonotype has more than one count but fewer than ten. The junction departs from the called germline gene at one end, perhaps through a read error. The chain combines TRBV28 with TRBJ2-3; D possibly uses TRBD1 or TRBD2 (6 bases each). The CDR3 contains 14 residues. In germline, CDR1 is MDHEN, CDR2 SYDVKM. The CDR3 region has the DNA TGTGCCAGCAGTTTAGGTCCGGGGGCAGATGCGCAGTATTTT. It is translated as CASSLGPGADAQYF.

This clonotype was observed a few times. V usage is TRBV19 and J usage is TRBJ1-4, with D tentatively TRBD1 (5 bases). The ends were cut back, 7 bases at V and 8 bases at J, with 14 bases in the middle. Germline V gene lookup returns CDR1 LNHDA and CDR2 SQIVND (reference sequence). CDR3 length: 13 amino acids. CDR3 amino acids: CASTPWGEEKLFF. CDR3 coding DNA: TGTGCCAGTACCCCGTGGGGGGAAGAAAAACTGTTTTTT.

This clonotype appeared many times. V is TRBV20-1 and J is TRBJ2-7, with D hard to call. The CDR3 totals 13 residues. V lost 1 base and J lost 4, with 11 bases in between. Germline assignment: CDR1 DFQATT and CDR2 SNEGSKA (reference sequence). The CDR3 coding sequence is TGCAGTGCTAGAGGGGCAGCCGATTACGAGCAGTACTTC. As protein: CSARGAADYEQYF.

In its sample, this clonotype was seen many times. The chain links TRBV29-1 to TRBJ2-1, with D perhaps matching TRBD2 (5 bases). The CDR3 spans 10 residues. CDR1 and CDR2 from the germline V gene are SQVTM and ANQGSEA. The V and J ends lost 7 bases and 6 bases respectively, with 7 bases between them. CDR3 protein: CSAGGNEQFF. The DNA of the CDR3 is TGCAGCGCCGGAGGCAATGAGCAGTTCTTC.

This clonotype showed up many times. The V call is TRBV18, the J call TRBJ2-7; D may match TRBD1 or TRBD2 (7 bases each). Germline CDR1 KGHSH, CDR2 LQKENI. Trimming left V 8 bases short and J 0 bases short, with 11 bases between. The CDR3 runs to 13 residues. The CDR3 sequence: CASSGDSSYEQYF. The CDR3 DNA is TGTGCCAGCAGCGGGGACAGCTCCTACGAGCAGTACTTC.

The genes are TRBV20-1 and TRBJ2-5, with D unclear. This CDR3 contains 16 residues. The V gene lost 1 base and the J gene lost 3 bases, with 18 bases spanning the gap. Germline loops: CDR1 DFQATT, CDR2 SNEGSKA (reference sequence). CDR3 DNA: TGCAGTGCTAGAGGGAGAAGGCTAACCTATAAAGAGACCCAGTACTTC. Translated, it gives CSARGRRLTYKETQYF.

This clonotype occurred many times. The CDR3, as DNA: TGTGCCAGCAGTGATCTAACTGAAGCTTTCTTT. Its protein product is CASSDLTEAFF. V and J are TRBV2 and TRBJ1-1; no firm D call. Per germline, CDR1 SNHLY and CDR2 FYNNEI. This CDR3 has 11 amino acids. V was shortened by 3 bases and J by 5 bases, with 4 bases between the two germline ends.